The sequence of this T cell receptor (beta chain) was determined in a study of CD8+CD57+ T cells in acquired aplastic anemia. The overall study: Sorted CD4+ plus CD8+ cells gave DNA averaging around 3 ug. Study-wide results and limits: For CD8+ Simpson's diversity, patients and controls showed no significant difference. Common to patients and controls were around 30 CD8+ CDR3 sequences.

In patients chosen for sequencing, flow cytometry had shown CD8+CD57+ cell expansion. Severe acquired aplastic anemia affected all patients. As for this clonotype: Its specificity is unknown.

V trimming: 2 bases; J trimming: 3 bases; junction bases outside the gene matches: 3. The CDR3 sequence is 16 residues long. CDR1 KGHDR and CDR2 SFDVKD come from the germline V gene. Genomic DNA templated the TCR beta VDJ and CDR3 profiling. TCRdb fed the reads into MiXCR, producing one record per CDR3 protein. This sample has about 98,000 distinct CDR3 sequences, with 65% to 70% found just once. Sequenced: sorted CD4+, CD8+, or CD8+CD57+ T cells (not recorded which) from PBMCs. This chain connects TRBV24-1 to TRBJ2-2, with TRBD1 matching over 9 bases. This receptor was taken from a human donor with aplastic anemia. The CDR3 is CATSDSWTGDTGELFF. The DNA of the CDR3 is TGTGCCACCAGTGATTCGTGGACAGGGGACACCGGGGAGCTGTTTTTT.